The sequence of this T cell receptor beta chain was determined in a study of control samples from healthy donors and cancer patients. Unmatched junction bases numbered 8, after V lost 5 bases and J lost 5 bases. CDR1 SNHLY and CDR2 FYNNEI come from the germline V gene. The CDR3 covers 14 residues. Profiled with immunoSEQ multiplex PCR; TCRdb holds only in-frame clones, not every one. The data contain 75,000 to 90,000 clones, around nine tenths of them singletons. The clonotype comes from a man in his thirties or forties in good health. The rearrangement uses TRBV2 and TRBJ1-2; 7 nucleotides agree with TRBD1. Material: blood. In DNA, the CDR3 is TGTGCCAGCAGTACCCAGGGACAGTTATATGGCTACACCTTC. This translates into CASSTQGQLYGYTF.